These 31 T cell receptor beta chains share one sample of origin, sequenced in a study of CD8 T cells in ankylosing spondylitis. Study findings and constraints: A TCR beta motif of under 10 highly homologous variants appeared characteristic of ankylosing spondylitis blood.

TCRdb fed the 5' RACE reads into MiXCR, producing one record per CDR3 protein. In the table there are hundreds of thousands of distinct CDR3 sequences, approximately 10% of which are singletons. Antigens of these TCRs are unknown. Sample: blood, either unsorted or a sorted T cell fraction (not recorded which). These receptors originate from a male donor with ankylosing spondylitis.

The J gene is TRBJ2-1, the V gene TRBV5-1; 9 bases are shared with TRBD2. Germline V gene sequence: CDR1 SGHRS, CDR2 YFSETQ. Trimming removed 0 bases from V and 8 bases from J; junction bases left unmatched: 9. This CDR3 is built from 16 residues. DNA for the CDR3: TGCGCCAGCAGCTTGGGTAGTAGCGGGAGTTTAGATGAGCAGTTCTTC. Translating it yields CASSLGSSGSLDEQFF.

The table lists this clonotype with many counts. This chain uses TRBV5-1 with TRBJ1-4, with a weak D call TRBD1 (5 bases). Looked up from germline, CDR1 is SGHRS and CDR2 is YFSETQ. This CDR3 spans 14 amino acids. Deletions cut 4 bases from V and 5 bases from J, with 12 bases between. The CDR3 is CASSPRVLNEKLFF. DNA for the CDR3: TGCGCCAGCAGCCCCAGGGTCCTAAATGAAAAACTGTTTTTT.

This clonotype showed up many times. The V call is TRBV7-2, the J call TRBJ2-7; 7 bases align to TRBD1. Trimming cost V 6 bases and J 4 bases; bases outside gene matches: 6. From germline, CDR1 is SGHTA and CDR2 FQGNSA. The CDR3 length is 13 residues. CDR3 coding DNA: TGTGCCAGCAGACTCCCAGGGGGTTACGAGCAGTACTTC. The encoded protein is CASRLPGGYEQYF.

This clonotype was recorded once. The J gene is TRBJ2-3, the V gene TRBV5-1; 7 nucleotides match TRBD1. The CDR3 sequence is 17 residues long. Per germline, CDR1 SGHRS and CDR2 YFSETQ. Germline trimming cut 3 bases from V and 8 bases from J; bases unmatched to any gene: 18. The CDR3 bases are TGCGCCAGCAGCTGGGTCCGGGACAGTGCTAGCACGGGTACGCAGTATTTT. Its protein is CASSWVRDSASTGTQYF.

The gene calls are TRBV5-1 and TRBJ2-1; no reliable D call. The CDR3 runs 16 residues. V was clipped by 0 bases and J by 0 bases, with 10 bases between them. The germline V gene has CDR1 SGHRS and CDR2 YFSETQ. The CDR3 DNA reads TGCGCCAGCAGCTTGGGGGTCATTTTCTCCTACAATGAGCAGTTCTTC. Translating gives CASSLGVIFSYNEQFF.

CDR3 in DNA: TGTGCCAGCAGCTTGTCTGGGGGGAAATACAATGAGCAGTTCTTC. Amino acid sequence: CASSLSGGKYNEQFF. The chain employs TRBV9 and TRBJ2-1; TRBD2 might be the D (6 bases). Germline values: CDR1 SGDLS, CDR2 YYNGEE. The V end was cut by 4 bases, the J end by 4 bases, with 15 bases between. The CDR3 loop spans 15 amino acids. Complete variable domain (other parts from reference TRBV9 and TRBJ2-1): DSGVTQTPKHLITATGQRVTLRCSPRSGDLSVYWYQQSLDQGLQFLIQYYNGEERAKGNILERFSAQQFPDLHSELNLSSLELGDSALYFCASSLSGGKYNEQFFGPGTRLTVL.

The chain uses TRBV30 and TRBJ2-1; D possibly matches TRBD1 or TRBD2 (5 bases each). The CDR3 is 19 amino acids. Germline assignment: CDR1 GTSNPN and CDR2 SVGIG (reference sequence). Between the trimmed V and J ends, which lost 3 bases and 3 bases, there was a span of 27 bases. The CDR3, as DNA: TGTGCCTGGAGCAAATCGCCCGGGAATGCAGGGAAAGGCTACAATGAGCAGTTCTTC. As protein: CAWSKSPGNAGKGYNEQFF. Variable domain in full (rest from reference TRBV30 and TRBJ2-1): SQTIHQWPATLVQPVGSPLSLECTVEGTSNPNLYWYRQAAGRGLQLLFYSVGIGQISSEVPQNLSASRPQDRQFILSSKKLLLSDSGFYLCAWSKSPGNAGKGYNEQFFGPGTRLTVL.

The table lists this clonotype with many counts. V is TRBV28 and J is TRBJ1-5; D may be TRBD1 (5 bases). Per the germline V gene, CDR1 is MDHEN and CDR2 is SYDVKM. The CDR3 totals 15 residues. Deletions cut 3 bases from V and 9 bases from J, with 18 bases between. The CDR3 loop reads CASSLGLSRIRPQHF. CDR3 DNA sequence: TGTGCCAGCAGTTTGGGGCTCAGCAGAATCCGGCCCCAGCATTTT.

This clonotype showed up many times. V and J are TRBV11-2 and TRBJ2-2, with TRBD2 matching over 8 bases. The CDR3 sequence is 16 residues long. CDR1 is SGHAT, CDR2 FQNNGV, per germline. V trimming: 6 bases; J trimming: 6 bases; junction bases outside the gene matches: 12. The CDR3 protein is CASRSGLALGAGELFF. CDR3 nucleotides: TGTGCCAGCAGGTCCGGACTAGCCCTCGGAGCCGGGGAGCTGTTTTTT.

The J gene is TRBJ2-6, the V gene TRBV7-6, with D possibly TRBD1 on 6 matching bases. Trimming left V 5 bases short and J 0 bases short, with 8 bases between. Looked up from germline, CDR1 is SGHVS and CDR2 is FNYEAQ. This CDR3 contains 15 residues. The CDR3 region has the DNA TGTGCCAGCAGCCCAGGGGACTCTGGGGCCAACGTCCTGACTTTC. Residues: CASSPGDSGANVLTF.

This rearrangement joins TRBV5-1 to TRBJ1-6; D unclear. Trimming pared 0 bases from V and 10 bases from J, leaving 11 bases between. In germline, CDR1 is SGHRS, CDR2 YFSETQ. This CDR3 has 14 amino acids. CDR3 sequence: CASSLGFGESPLHF. The CDR3 bases are TGCGCCAGCAGCTTGGGATTCGGGGAGTCACCCCTCCACTTT.

The chain is built from TRBV10-2 and TRBJ2-5, with D possibly matching TRBD2 (6 bases). The germline V gene encodes CDR1 WSHSY and CDR2 SAAADI. The CDR3 loop spans 15 amino acids. V was trimmed by 2 bases and J by 1 base, leaving 11 bases between them. CDR3 sequence: CASSEMWTTQETQYF. CDR3 nucleotides: TGCGCCAGCAGTGAGATGTGGACTACCCAAGAGACCCAGTACTTC.

This clonotype was seen more than once but under ten times. The genes are TRBV5-1 and TRBJ2-1; the match to TRBD2 covers 14 bases. The CDR3 contains 15 residues. Per the germline V gene, CDR1 is SGHRS and CDR2 is YFSETQ. V gave up 4 bases and J gave up 6 bases; unmatched junction bases: 3. The CDR3 here is CASSRTSGGFNEQFF. The DNA of the CDR3 is TGCGCCAGCAGCCGGACTAGCGGGGGGTTCAATGAGCAGTTCTTC. Complete variable domain (other parts from reference TRBV5-1 and TRBJ2-1): KAGVTQTPRYLIKTRGQQVTLSCSPISGHRSVSWYQQTPGQGLQFLFEYFSETQRNKGNFPGRFSGRQFSNSRSEMNVSTLELGDSALYLCASSRTSGGFNEQFFGPGTRLTVL.

In its sample, this clonotype was seen many times. The rearrangement links TRBV5-1 to TRBJ2-1; 10 bases line up with TRBD2. Germline CDR1 SGHRS, CDR2 YFSETQ. The CDR3 runs to 14 residues. V shed 5 bases and J 7 bases; nucleotides not matched to a gene: 6. The CDR3 nucleotides are TGCGCCAGCAGTTCGCCTAGCGGGAGTAATGAGCAGTTCTTC. Its protein product is CASSSPSGSNEQFF.

The sample holds a few counts of this clonotype. The rearrangement joins TRBV20-1 to TRBJ2-7, with unresolved D. This CDR3 has 13 residues. Trimming removed 3 bases from V and 9 bases from J, with 18 bases in between. The germline gives CDR1 DFQATT, CDR2 SNEGSKA (reference sequence). CDR3 sequence (DNA): TGCAGTGCTAGTCCTGGGGAATTGAAGATGCAGTACTTC. Translating gives CSASPGELKMQYF.

This clonotype was seen a handful of times. This sequence joins TRBV10-3 and TRBJ2-3; D is perhaps TRBD2 (5 bases). The CDR3 is made up of 13 amino acids. Between the trimmed V and J ends, which lost 6 bases and 1 base, there was a span of 8 bases. The V gene's germline CDR1 is ENHRY and CDR2 SYGVKD. The CDR3 loop reads CAISPGGTDTQYF. The CDR3 bases are TGTGCCATCAGCCCCGGGGGCACAGATACGCAGTATTTT.

This clonotype was seen more than once but under ten times. The chain recombines TRBV20-1 with TRBJ2-1, with D perhaps TRBD1 or TRBD2 (5 bases each). CDR3 length: 18 residues. Germline V gene sequence: CDR1 DFQATT, CDR2 SNEGSKA (reference sequence). With 3 bases removed from V and 0 bases from J, the gap between germline ends came to 21 bases. The CDR3 DNA sequence: TGCAGTGCTAGGGTCATGGCTGGGGGAAAGAGCTCCTACAATGAGCAGTTCTTC. Protein: CSARVMAGGKSSYNEQFF.

The sample holds a few counts of this clonotype. The rearrangement joins TRBV28 to TRBJ2-1; possible D gene TRBD1, 6 bases. The germline V gene encodes CDR1 MDHEN and CDR2 SYDVKM. The CDR3 is 15 amino acids. Trimming removed 6 bases from V and 2 bases from J, with 14 bases in between. CDR3 loop: CASRNRENPYNEQFF. The CDR3 DNA sequence: TGTGCCAGCAGGAACAGGGAAAACCCCTACAATGAGCAGTTCTTC.

This sequence joins TRBV15 and TRBJ2-7; 8 nucleotides match TRBD2. The junction had 5 bases not matched to a gene; V was cut back by 1 base and J by 3 bases. The CDR3 consists of 15 residues. CDR1 and CDR2 from the germline V gene are LNHNV and YYDKDF (reference sequence). CDR3 nucleotides: TGTGCCACCAGCAGAGGAGACGCGGGGGGCTACGAGCAGTACTTC. Translation gives CATSRGDAGGYEQYF.

The chain employs TRBV15 and TRBJ1-1; 8 bases map to TRBD1. V dropped 0 bases and J dropped 5; count of bases not matched to a gene: 5. The CDR3 runs to 15 residues. CDR1 is LNHNV and CDR2 is YYDKDF in the germline V gene (reference sequence). CDR3 nucleotides: TGTGCCACCAGCAGAGATAAGGGGACAGGTACTGAAGCTTTCTTT. As protein: CATSRDKGTGTEAFF.

In DNA form, the CDR3 reads TGTGCCAGCAGCTCGGGGACACAAGGGGGGACCCAGTACTTC. Protein sequence: CASSSGTQGGTQYF. The rearrangement links TRBV11-2 to TRBJ2-5; D might be TRBD1 (6 bases). V lost 4 bases and J lost 7, with 16 bases in between. CDR3 length equals 14 residues. Per the germline V gene, CDR1 is SGHAT and CDR2 is FQNNGV.

V and J are TRBV12-3 or TRBV12-4 and TRBJ1-2; 7 bases agree with TRBD1. V lost 2 bases to trimming and J lost 8 bases; unmatched junction nucleotides: 8. The CDR3 extends over 14 amino acids. CDR3 sequence (DNA): TGTGCCAGCAGTTTATCGGACAGGTTCGAAGGCTACACCTTC. Residues: CASSLSDRFEGYTF.

This CDR3 is CASSWGEGNEQFF. CDR3 DNA sequence: TGCGCCAGCAGCTGGGGGGAGGGCAATGAGCAGTTCTTC. The genes are TRBV5-1 and TRBJ2-1; 7 nucleotides align to TRBD2. The V gene end was trimmed by 3 bases and the J gene end by 6 bases; junction bases not matched to a gene: 3. CDR1 and CDR2 (germline): SGHRS, YFSETQ. This CDR3 has 13 amino acids.

In this sample, this clonotype turned up many times. The rearrangement joins TRBV5-1 to TRBJ2-1; D is unclear. With 2 bases removed from V and 6 bases from J, the gap between germline ends came to 9 bases. Germline V gene lookup returns CDR1 SGHRS and CDR2 YFSETQ. The CDR3 is 13 residues long. The CDR3 loop is CASSFYLGNEQFF. The CDR3 DNA reads as TGCGCCAGCAGCTTTTATCTGGGCAATGAGCAGTTCTTC.

This chain joins TRBV10-3 and TRBJ1-1, with a weak D call TRBD1 (6 bases). This CDR3 comprises 13 residues. CDR1 is ENHRY, CDR2 SYGVKD, per germline. The V end was cut by 1 base, the J end by 6 bases, with 9 bases between. The CDR3 region is CAISEWNRAEAFF. As DNA, the CDR3 is TGTGCCATCAGTGAGTGGAACAGGGCTGAAGCTTTCTTT.

In its sample, this clonotype was seen once. The chain recombines TRBV20-1 with TRBJ2-7; TRBD2 matches at 8 bases. This CDR3 has 17 amino acids. The J segment lost 6 bases and the V segment lost 4 bases, leaving 20 bases of the junction unmatched. Per the germline V gene, CDR1 is DFQATT and CDR2 is SNEGSKA (reference sequence). The CDR3 sequence is CSATHRVWLTSDGEQYF. For the CDR3, the DNA is TGCAGTGCTACGCACAGGGTCTGGTTGACTAGCGACGGCGAGCAGTACTTC.

This chain links TRBV27 with TRBJ2-5; D unresolved. The CDR3 length is 14 residues. Looked up from germline, CDR1 is MNHEY and CDR2 is SMNVEV (reference sequence). V lost 3 bases, J lost 2 bases, and 10 bases lay in between. In DNA, the CDR3 is TGTGCCAGCAGTTTCTTGCAGAAACAAGAGACCCAGTACTTC. Translating it yields CASSFLQKQETQYF.

This clonotype was recorded a few times. The CDR3 nucleotides read TGTGCCAGCAGTCCTGGACCGAATAATTCACCCCTCCACTTT. It encodes CASSPGPNNSPLHF. The chain couples TRBV12-3 or TRBV12-4 to TRBJ1-6, with D unclear. There are 14 residues in the CDR3. The germline V and J ends were trimmed by 5 bases and 5 bases, with 10 bases remaining between them.

The rearrangement links TRBV20-1 to TRBJ2-2, with D unresolved. Germline CDR1 reads DFQATT; CDR2 reads SNEGSKA (reference sequence). This CDR3 is built from 12 residues. The V end lost 3 bases, the J end lost 4 bases, and 6 bases lay between the germline ends. CDR3 coding DNA: TGCAGTGCTAGGGGCCCCACCGGGGAGCTGTTTTTT. Its translation: CSARGPTGELFF.

Only a few counts were recorded for this clonotype. The rearrangement joins TRBV20-1 to TRBJ2-1; D not resolved. V was cut by 6 bases and J by 6 bases, with 21 bases left in between. Germline V gene lookup returns CDR1 DFQATT and CDR2 SNEGSKA (reference sequence). The CDR3 spans 15 residues. CDR3 protein: CSARTPNIVINEQFF. CDR3 bases: TGCAGTGCCAGGACCCCCAATATTGTGATCAATGAGCAGTTCTTC.

V gene TRBV6-5 combines with J gene TRBJ1-2; D possibly corresponds to TRBD1 (5 bases). The CDR3 spans 14 residues. V lost 3 bases and J 8 bases, leaving 16 bases between the germline ends. Per the germline V gene, CDR1 is MNHEY and CDR2 is SVGAGI. The CDR3 sequence: CASSYRQFGGGYTF. CDR3 bases: TGTGCCAGCAGTTATAGACAGTTCGGTGGAGGCTACACCTTC.